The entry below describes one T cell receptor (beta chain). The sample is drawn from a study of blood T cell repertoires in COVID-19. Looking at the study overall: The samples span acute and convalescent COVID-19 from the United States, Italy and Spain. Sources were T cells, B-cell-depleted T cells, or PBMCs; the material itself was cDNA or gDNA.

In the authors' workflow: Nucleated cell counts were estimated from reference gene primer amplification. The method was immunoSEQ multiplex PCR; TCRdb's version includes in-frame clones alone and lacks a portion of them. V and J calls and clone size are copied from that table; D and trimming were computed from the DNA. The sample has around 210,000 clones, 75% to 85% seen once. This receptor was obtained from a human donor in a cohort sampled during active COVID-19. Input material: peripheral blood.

CDR3: CASGLAGVPDTQYF. CDR3 bases: TGTGCCAGCGGACTAGCGGGAGTCCCAGATACGCAGTATTTT. The chain uses TRBV6-5 and TRBJ2-3; 13 nucleotides match TRBD2. V lost 8 bases, J lost 4 bases, and 3 bases stayed unmatched. Germline CDR1 reads MNHEY; CDR2 reads SVGAGI. The CDR3 contains 14 residues.